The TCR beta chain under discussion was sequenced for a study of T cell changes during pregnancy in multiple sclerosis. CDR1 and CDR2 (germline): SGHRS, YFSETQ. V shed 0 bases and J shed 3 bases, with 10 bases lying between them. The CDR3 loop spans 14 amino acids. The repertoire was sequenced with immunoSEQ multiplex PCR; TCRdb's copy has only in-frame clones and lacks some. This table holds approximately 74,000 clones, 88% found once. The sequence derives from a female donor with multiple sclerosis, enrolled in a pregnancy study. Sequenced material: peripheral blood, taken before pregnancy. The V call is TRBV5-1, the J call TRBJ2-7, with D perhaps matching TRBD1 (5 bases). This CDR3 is CASSLGQQLYEQYF. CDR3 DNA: TGCGCCAGCAGCTTGGGACAGCAACTCTACGAGCAGTACTTC.